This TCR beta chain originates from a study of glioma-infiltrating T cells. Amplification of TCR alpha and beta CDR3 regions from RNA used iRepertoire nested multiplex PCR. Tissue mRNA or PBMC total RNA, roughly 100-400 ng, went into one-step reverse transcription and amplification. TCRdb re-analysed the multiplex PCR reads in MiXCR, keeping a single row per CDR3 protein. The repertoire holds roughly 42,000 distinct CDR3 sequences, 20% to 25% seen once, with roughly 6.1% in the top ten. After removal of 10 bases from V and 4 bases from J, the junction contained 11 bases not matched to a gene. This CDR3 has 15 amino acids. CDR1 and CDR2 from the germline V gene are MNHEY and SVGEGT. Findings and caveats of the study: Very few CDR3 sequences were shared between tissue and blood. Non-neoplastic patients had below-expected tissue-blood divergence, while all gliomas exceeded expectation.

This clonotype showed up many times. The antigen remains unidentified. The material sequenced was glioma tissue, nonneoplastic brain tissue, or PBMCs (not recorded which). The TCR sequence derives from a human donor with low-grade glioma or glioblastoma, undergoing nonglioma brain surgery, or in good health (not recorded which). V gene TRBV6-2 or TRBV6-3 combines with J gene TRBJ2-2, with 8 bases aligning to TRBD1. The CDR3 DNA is TGTGCCACACGGGACAGGACTACTTTCACCGGGGAGCTGTTTTTT. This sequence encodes CATRDRTTFTGELFF.